This T cell receptor (beta chain) was retrieved from a study of blood T cell repertoires in COVID-19. About the research overall: The samples span acute and convalescent COVID-19 from the United States, Italy and Spain. In each case, the material was cDNA or gDNA derived from T cells, B-cell-depleted T cells, or PBMCs.

Per germline, CDR1 SGHTA and CDR2 FQGNSA. The CDR3 runs 17 residues. With V trimmed by 1 base and J by 3 bases, 5 bases remained unmatched. Here immunoSEQ multiplex PCR was the method, and the copy in TCRdb shows in-frame clones only, minus some. The repertoire consists of about 240,000 clones, with approximately 91% occurring once and the leading ten covering roughly 0.8%. Sequenced input: peripheral blood. The sequence derives from a woman aged 25 to 45 with acute or convalescent COVID-19. V usage is TRBV7-2 and J usage is TRBJ2-1, with TRBD2 matching over 11 bases. CDR3 nucleotides: TGTGCCAGCAGCTTAGGGTCTAGCGGGAGGATCTACAATGAGCAGTTCTTC. This sequence encodes CASSLGSSGRIYNEQFF.